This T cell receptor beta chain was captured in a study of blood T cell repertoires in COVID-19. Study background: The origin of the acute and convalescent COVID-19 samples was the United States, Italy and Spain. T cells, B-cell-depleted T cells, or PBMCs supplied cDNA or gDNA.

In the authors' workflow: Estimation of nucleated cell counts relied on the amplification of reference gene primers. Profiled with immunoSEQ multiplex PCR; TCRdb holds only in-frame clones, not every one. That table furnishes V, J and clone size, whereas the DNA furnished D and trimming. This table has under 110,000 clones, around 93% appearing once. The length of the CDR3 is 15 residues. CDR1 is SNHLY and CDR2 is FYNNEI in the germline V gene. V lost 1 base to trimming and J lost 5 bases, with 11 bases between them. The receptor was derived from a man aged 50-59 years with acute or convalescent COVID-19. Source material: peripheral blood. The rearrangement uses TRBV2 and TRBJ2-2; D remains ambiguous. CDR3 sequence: CASSEDGRRTGELFF. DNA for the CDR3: TGTGCCAGCAGTGAAGATGGGCGACGGACCGGGGAGCTGTTTTTT.